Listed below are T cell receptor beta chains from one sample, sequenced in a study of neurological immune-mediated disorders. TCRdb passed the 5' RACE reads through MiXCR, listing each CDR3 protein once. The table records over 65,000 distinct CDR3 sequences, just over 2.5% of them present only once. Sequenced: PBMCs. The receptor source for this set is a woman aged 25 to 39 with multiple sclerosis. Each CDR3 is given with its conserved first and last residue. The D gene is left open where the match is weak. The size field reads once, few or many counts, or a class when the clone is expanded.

CASSFDGTYEQYF,TGTGCCAGCAGCTTTGACGGAACCTACGAGCAGTACTTC,TRBV7-9,many,.,TRBJ2-7
CASSVDRAHEQYF,TGTGCCAGCAGCGTGGACAGGGCCCACGAGCAGTACTTC,TRBV5-5,many,TRBD1,TRBJ2-7
CASGQRTNTGELFF,TGTGCCAGCGGCCAGCGAACAAACACCGGGGAGCTGTTTTTT,TRBV2,many,.,TRBJ2-2
CASSPREGRTQYF,TGTGCCAGCAGCCCTAGGGAGGGTAGGACCCAGTACTTC,TRBV7-2,few,TRBD2,TRBJ2-5
CASGLAYNEQFF,TGTGCCTCGGGACTAGCCTACAATGAGCAGTTCTTC,TRBV12-3/TRBV12-4,many,TRBD2,TRBJ2-1
CASSSRLNQETQYF,TGTGCCAGCAGCTCCCGACTAAACCAAGAGACCCAGTACTTC,TRBV7-9,many,.,TRBJ2-5
CASSFTRTSGSSSTDTQYF,TGTGCCAGCAGCTTTACCCGGACTAGCGGGAGTTCTAGCACAGATACGCAGTATTTT,TRBV7-2,many,TRBD2,TRBJ2-3
CASSDGGTQPQHF,TGTGCCAGCAGTGATGGGGGGACTCAGCCCCAGCATTTT,TRBV25-1,many,.,TRBJ1-5
CASSGRQSANEKLFF,TGTGCCAGCAGCGGACGACAGTCAGCTAATGAAAAACTGTTTTTT,TRBV7-8,many,.,TRBJ1-4
CATSDFRGAGDTQYF,TGTGCCACCAGTGATTTCAGGGGGGCCGGAGATACGCAGTATTTT,TRBV24-1,many,.,TRBJ2-3
CASSDRGLAGEQFF,TGCGCCAGCAGTGACAGGGGGCTAGCGGGCGAGCAGTTCTTC,TRBV10-1,many,.,TRBJ2-1
CSAKSGNEQFF,TGCAGTGCTAAAAGCGGCAATGAGCAGTTCTTC,TRBV20-1,many,.,TRBJ2-1
CATSDNRGTYNEQFF,TGTGCCACCAGTGATAACAGGGGTACCTACAATGAGCAGTTCTTC,TRBV24-1,many,TRBD1,TRBJ2-1
CSASQQGDQPQHF,TGCAGTGCTAGTCAACAGGGGGATCAGCCCCAGCATTTT,TRBV20-1,many,TRBD1,TRBJ1-5
CASSPIGLGQETQYF,TGCGCCAGCAGCCCGATCGGACTAGGCCAAGAGACCCAGTACTTC,TRBV5-1,many,TRBD2,TRBJ2-5
CSARGREGVMMEQFF,TGCAGTGCAAGGGGGCGGGAGGGAGTAATGATGGAGCAGTTCTTC,TRBV20-1,many,TRBD2,TRBJ2-1
CASGRQGNEQFF,TGTGCTAGTGGCCGACAGGGGAATGAGCAGTTCTTC,TRBV12-5,many,TRBD1,TRBJ2-1
CASSPSGRRYEQYF,TGTGCCAGCAGTCCTAGCGGGAGGAGGTACGAGCAGTACTTC,TRBV12-3/TRBV12-4,many,TRBD2,TRBJ2-7
CSARETSDYNEQFF,TGCAGTGCTAGAGAGACTAGCGACTACAATGAGCAGTTCTTC,TRBV20-1,many,TRBD2,TRBJ2-1
CSARAGGVTEAFF,TGCAGTGCTAGGGCGGGAGGTGTCACTGAAGCTTTCTTT,TRBV20-1,many,.,TRBJ1-1
CATSPRPPSYNEQFF,TGTGCCACCAGCCCGCGGCCGCCCTCCTACAATGAGCAGTTCTTC,TRBV6-2/TRBV6-3,many,.,TRBJ2-1
CSVVPQAGTLSYEQYF,TGCAGCGTTGTACCCCAAGCGGGTACCCTATCCTACGAGCAGTACTTC,TRBV29-1,few,.,TRBJ2-7
CASRPTGGWSDTQYF,TGTGCCAGCAGGCCTACAGGGGGCTGGTCAGATACGCAGTATTTT,TRBV12-3/TRBV12-4,many,TRBD1,TRBJ2-3
CASSYARDEQYF,TGTGCCAGCAGTTACGCCAGGGACGAGCAGTACTTC,TRBV6-6,many,.,TRBJ2-7
CASSLGTGDRNEKLFF,TGCGCCAGCAGCTTGGGAACCGGGGACAGGAATGAAAAACTGTTTTTT,TRBV5-1,many,TRBD1,TRBJ1-4
CASSWEQYF,TGCGCCAGCTCTTGGGAGCAGTACTTC,TRBV5-1,many,.,TRBJ2-7
CASRKGSHTDTQYF,TGTGCCAGCAGGAAAGGTAGTCACACAGATACGCAGTATTTT,TRBV6-5,many,.,TRBJ2-3